This T cell receptor beta chain was profiled in a study of T cells of healthy individuals. Germline V gene sequence: CDR1 SQVTM, CDR2 ANQGSEA. The junction had 14 bases not matched to a gene; V was cut back by 6 bases and J by 9 bases. This CDR3 has 14 amino acids. TCRdb recomputed calls from the 5' RACE reads with MiXCR, one row per CDR3 protein. The table shows 85,000 to 100,000 distinct CDR3 sequences, with roughly a sixth occurring only once. This chain links TRBV29-1 with TRBJ2-1; TRBD1 matches at 7 bases. This receptor was identified in a human donor in good health. This chain's CDR3 is CSVYQTGFKAEQFF. For the CDR3, the DNA is TGCAGCGTCTATCAGACAGGGTTTAAGGCTGAGCAGTTCTTC.